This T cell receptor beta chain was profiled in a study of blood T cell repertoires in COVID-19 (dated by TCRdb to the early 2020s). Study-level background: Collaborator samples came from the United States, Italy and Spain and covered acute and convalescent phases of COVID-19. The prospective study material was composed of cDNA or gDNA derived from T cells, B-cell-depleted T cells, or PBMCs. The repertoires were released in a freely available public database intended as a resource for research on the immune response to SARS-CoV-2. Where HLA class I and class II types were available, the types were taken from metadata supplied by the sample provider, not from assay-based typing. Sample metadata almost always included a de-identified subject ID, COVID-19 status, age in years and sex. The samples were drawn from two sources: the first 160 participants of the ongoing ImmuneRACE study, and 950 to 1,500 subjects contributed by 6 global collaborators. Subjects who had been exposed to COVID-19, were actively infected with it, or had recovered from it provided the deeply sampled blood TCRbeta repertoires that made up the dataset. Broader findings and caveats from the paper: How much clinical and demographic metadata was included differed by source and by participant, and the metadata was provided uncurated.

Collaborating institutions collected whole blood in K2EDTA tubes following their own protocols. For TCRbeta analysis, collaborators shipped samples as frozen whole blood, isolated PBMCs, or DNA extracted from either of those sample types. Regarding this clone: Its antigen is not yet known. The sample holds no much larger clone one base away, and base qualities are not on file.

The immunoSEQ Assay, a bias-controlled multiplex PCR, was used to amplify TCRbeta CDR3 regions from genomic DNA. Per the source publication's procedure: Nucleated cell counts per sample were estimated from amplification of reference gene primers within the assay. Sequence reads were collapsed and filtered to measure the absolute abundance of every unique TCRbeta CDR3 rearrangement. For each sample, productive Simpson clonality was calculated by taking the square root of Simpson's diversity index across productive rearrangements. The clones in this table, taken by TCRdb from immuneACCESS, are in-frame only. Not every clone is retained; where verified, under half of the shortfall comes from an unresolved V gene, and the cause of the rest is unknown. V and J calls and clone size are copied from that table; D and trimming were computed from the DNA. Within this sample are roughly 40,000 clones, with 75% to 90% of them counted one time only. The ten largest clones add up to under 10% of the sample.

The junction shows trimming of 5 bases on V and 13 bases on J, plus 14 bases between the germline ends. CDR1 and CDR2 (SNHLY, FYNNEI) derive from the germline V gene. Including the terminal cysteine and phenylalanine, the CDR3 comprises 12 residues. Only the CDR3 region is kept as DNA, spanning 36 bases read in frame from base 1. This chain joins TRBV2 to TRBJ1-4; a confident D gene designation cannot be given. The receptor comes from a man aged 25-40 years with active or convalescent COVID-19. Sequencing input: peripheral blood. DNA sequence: TGTGCCAGCAGTTTCGACCGGGGAAGACTGTTTTTT. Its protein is CASSFDRGRLFF. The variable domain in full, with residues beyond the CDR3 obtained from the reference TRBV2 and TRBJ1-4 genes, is EPEVTQTPSHQVTQMGQEVILRCVPISNHLYFYWYRQILGQKVEFLVSFYNNEISEKSEIFDDQFSVERPDGSNFTLKIRSTKLEDSAMYFCASSFDRGRLFFGSGTQLSVL.